Given below is one T cell receptor (beta chain) in context. The treatment is: roughly 20 received Ad26.COV2.S at low or high dose, single or two shots; several received placebo; per-sample allocation not given. On day 63 after the first injection, vaccine and placebo recipients gave samples. This specimen comes from a study of Ad26.COV2.S vaccination and SARS-CoV-2 variants. V was shortened by 9 bases and J by 3 bases, with 14 bases between the two germline ends. This CDR3 is 13 amino acids long. The V gene's germline CDR1 is WNHNN and CDR2 SYGVQD (reference sequence). Clones were sequenced by immunoSEQ multiplex PCR, and TCRdb holds only the in-frame ones, with some missing. This sample has approximately 300,000 clones, with around 81% found just once.

The input for sequencing was peripheral blood, taken in a trial of Ad26.COV2.S vaccine versus placebo. This chain connects TRBV10-1 to TRBJ1-2, with a weak D call TRBD1 (6 bases). The receptor was derived from a person aged 18-60 years who received the Ad26.COV2.S COVID-19 vaccine or a placebo. CDR3 bases: TGCGCCAGAACCGGGACAAAGGACTATGGCTACACCTTC. Amino acids: CARTGTKDYGYTF.